These T cell receptor beta chains were read from a single sample in a study of blood T cell repertoires in COVID-19. Profiling relied on immunoSEQ multiplex PCR, and the TCRdb table lists in-frame clones only, not all of them. The sample carries around 220,000 clones, around nine tenths recorded once. Material for sequencing was PBMCs or T cells enriched from blood (not recorded which). The origin of the receptors is a young woman who had recovered from COVID-19. Both conserved end residues are part of each CDR3.

J gene	V gene	CDR3 protein
TRBJ2-7	TRBV3-1/TRBV3-2	CASSQGGLAGYEQYF
TRBJ2-7	TRBV5-6	CASSLALGLAGSYEQYF
TRBJ1-1	TRBV4-1	CASSQGDRVYRNTEAFF
TRBJ2-5	TRBV5-1	CASSRGGGETQYF
TRBJ2-7	TRBV10-3	CAIRTGTGVHEQYF
TRBJ2-5	TRBV5-1	CASSLSSGGYQETQYF
TRBJ2-1	TRBV11-1	CASSHSVSSYNEQFF
TRBJ2-1	TRBV11-3	CASSLLAGGYNEQFF
TRBJ2-7	TRBV29-1	CSARSGQGYEQYF
TRBJ2-1	TRBV5-1	CASSFGGSSYNEQFF
TRBJ1-2	TRBV20-1	CSASRNYGYTF
TRBJ1-1	TRBV7-2	CASSYRVYTEAFF
TRBJ1-2	TRBV14	CASSQGQNYGYTF
TRBJ1-1	TRBV10-3	CAITTMTGGSAEAFF
TRBJ2-5	TRBV2	CASRSTGGVETQYF
TRBJ2-5	TRBV3-1/TRBV3-2	CASSPGVSETQYF
TRBJ2-7	TRBV6-9	CASSYRQGTYEQYF
TRBJ1-1	TRBV18	CASSPGAAGTEAFF
TRBJ1-4	TRBV19	CASSTMTGGFEKLFF
TRBJ2-3	TRBV4-2	CASSQAASGGSDTQYF
TRBJ1-1	TRBV6-5	CASSPKPVTAEAFF
TRBJ2-7	TRBV28	CASSFGYEQYF
TRBJ2-7	TRBV4-1	CASSPGLAGEQYF
TRBJ2-7	TRBV7-9	CASSLSGTYSYEQYF
TRBJ2-7	TRBV18	CASSPPSTAGGTVASSYEQYF
TRBJ1-1	TRBV3-1/TRBV3-2	CASSPTPNTEAFF
TRBJ1-1	TRBV12-3/TRBV12-4	CASSLGGASEAFF
TRBJ1-2	TRBV4-1	CASSQAPGMGGYYGYTF
TRBJ2-5	TRBV12-3/TRBV12-4	CASSFGGLLYF
TRBJ2-1	TRBV5-1	CASSLAIAGETYNEQFF
TRBJ2-1	TRBV27	CASSLSWGLDNEQFF
TRBJ1-2	TRBV15	CATSRDKRTGRTYF
TRBJ2-4	TRBV5-1	CASSPTSGGAKNIQYF
TRBJ2-5	TRBV6-1	CASSDPRQGAGETQYF
TRBJ1-5	TRBV7-2	CASSFSQTHQPQHF
TRBJ1-1	TRBV7-8	CASSLDTLSTEAFF
TRBJ2-6	TRBV25-1	CASSEWGGSGANVLTF
TRBJ2-5	TRBV4-1	CASSQLAGETQYF
TRBJ1-2	TRBV5-1	CASSLGGGPQRGYTF
TRBJ1-2	TRBV9	CASSPGGLTF
TRBJ1-1	TRBV6-5	CASRGRTGGTEAFF
TRBJ1-2	TRBV29-1	CSVVRQARYGYTF
TRBJ2-1	TRBV6-2/TRBV6-3	CASSSLAGYYNEQFF
TRBJ2-1	TRBV28	CASSFTSGNNEQFF
TRBJ1-6	TRBV28	CASRDSRQGPNSPLHF
TRBJ2-3	TRBV4-3	CASSQEAGATDTQYF
TRBJ1-1	TRBV27	CASSLSAGINTEAFF
TRBJ1-1	TRBV7-9	CASSPSIYTEAFF
TRBJ1-2	TRBV28	CASTRGTGGNYGYTF
TRBJ1-6	TRBV27	CASRITGAASPLHF
TRBJ1-1	TRBV28	CASSSGGVNTEAFF
TRBJ2-1	TRBV19	CASSFSGVPYNEQFF